This passage covers 13 T cell receptor beta chains from one sample sequenced in a study of OX40 agonist ivuxolimab in advanced cancers. TCRdb's table, derived via immunoSEQ multiplex PCR, lists solely in-frame clones and lacks some. The repertoire consists of tens of thousands of clones, with roughly 92% occurring once and the leading ten covering roughly 0.65%. Sequenced material: CD4+ or CD8+ T cells sorted from blood, taken in a trial of the OX40 agonist ivuxolimab. The receptors shown here come from an adult with an advanced solid tumor such as melanoma, head and neck, liver or kidney cancer.

This clone was detected once. V is TRBV6-5 and J is TRBJ2-3; a possible D gene is TRBD1 (5 bases). The V gene lost 8 bases and the J gene lost 3 bases, with 12 bases spanning the gap. Germline assignment: CDR1 MNHEY and CDR2 SVGAGI. The CDR3 has 13 amino acids. The CDR3 protein is CASPWGVTDTQYF. The DNA of the CDR3 is TGTGCCAGCCCTTGGGGCGTAACAGATACGCAGTATTTT.

V usage is TRBV4-1 and J usage is TRBJ2-4; D ambiguous. V was shortened by 1 base and J by 5 bases, with 6 bases between the two germline ends. The length of the CDR3 is 13 residues. Germline V lookup: CDR1 MGHRA, CDR2 YSYEKL. The CDR3 DNA reads as TGCGCCAGCAGCCAAGGCGAGGAAAACATTCAGTACTTC. Amino acid sequence: CASSQGEENIQYF.

The rearrangement links TRBV29-1 to TRBJ2-5; 10 positions match TRBD2. The germline V gene has CDR1 SQVTM and CDR2 ANQGSEA. The CDR3 extends over 18 amino acids. Unmatched junction bases numbered 19, after V lost 5 bases and J lost 4 bases. This CDR3 is CSVQHSASGRRIRETQYF. The CDR3 coding sequence is TGCAGCGTTCAACATTCGGCTAGCGGGAGAAGAATTCGAGAGACCCAGTACTTC.

There are a few counts of this clone. The genes are TRBV30 and TRBJ1-5; D possibly corresponds to TRBD1 (5 bases). Looked up from germline, CDR1 is GTSNPN and CDR2 is SVGIG (reference sequence). The V gene lost 1 base and the J gene lost 5 bases, with 9 bases spanning the gap. This CDR3 has 13 amino acids. The CDR3 is CAWSAGQDQPQHF. In nucleotides, the CDR3 is TGTGCCTGGAGTGCCGGACAAGATCAGCCCCAGCATTTT.

This chain joins TRBV5-1 and TRBJ2-6, with 12 bases lining up with TRBD1. The CDR3 consists of 17 residues. CDR1 is SGHRS, CDR2 YFSETQ, per germline. J lost 1 base, V lost 4 bases, and 3 bases had no gene match. As DNA, the CDR3 is TGCGCCAGCAGCCTGGGACAGGGGGCATCTGGGGCCAACGTCCTGACTTTC. Residues: CASSLGQGASGANVLTF.

The chain is built from TRBV7-9 and TRBJ2-5, with D maybe TRBD2 (6 bases). Trimming pared 5 bases from V and 4 bases from J, leaving 11 bases between. Germline CDR1 and CDR2: SEHNR and FQNEAQ (reference sequence). This CDR3 contains 13 residues. The CDR3 DNA is TGTGCCAGCAGCCAAGTCGGGGGAGAGACCCAGTACTTC. Its protein product is CASSQVGGETQYF.

This chain links TRBV5-1 with TRBJ1-1; 9 bases agree with TRBD1. The CDR3 length is 16 residues. CDR1 and CDR2 (germline): SGHRS, YFSETQ. With 0 bases clipped from V and 4 bases from J, the junction kept 7 bases outside the gene matches. The chain's CDR3 is CASSLGDRGFVTEAFF. DNA of the CDR3: TGCGCCAGCAGCTTGGGAGACAGGGGGTTTGTCACTGAAGCTTTCTTT.

The gene calls are TRBV5-1 and TRBJ1-2; weak D call: TRBD1 (5 bases). Germline CDR1 reads SGHRS; CDR2 reads YFSETQ. The V end lost 4 bases, the J end lost 7 bases, and 17 bases lay between the germline ends. This CDR3 spans 14 amino acids. The CDR3 DNA reads as TGCGCCAGCAGCGTCCCCGGGAGGGGCCGTGGCTACACCTTC. This gives the protein CASSVPGRGRGYTF.

This clone is a singleton in its sample. This chain connects TRBV6-1 to TRBJ2-5; 9 bases align to TRBD2. Trimming removed 0 bases from V and 5 bases from J; junction bases left unmatched: 10. This CDR3 is 17 amino acids long. Germline-derived CDR1 and CDR2 are MNHNS and SASEGT. The CDR3 region has the DNA TGTGCCAGCAGTGAAGCCATTAGCGGGAGTACCTGGGAGACCCAGTACTTC. Protein sequence: CASSEAISGSTWETQYF.

The gene calls are TRBV11-3 and TRBJ2-5; D gene unclear. The J call may not be correct, given that the DNA end is closer to TRBJ2-7. The CDR3 is 12 amino acids. CDR1 SGHNT and CDR2 YENEEA come from the germline V gene. DNA for the CDR3: TGTGCCAGCAGCCCCACACCGTACGAGCAGTACTTC. It is translated as CASSPTPYEQYF.

This sequence joins TRBV7-9 and TRBJ2-6, with D hard to call. Germline CDR1 SEHNR, CDR2 FQNEAQ (reference sequence). V was clipped by 1 base and J by 2 bases, with 9 bases between them. The CDR3 runs to 16 residues. CDR3 coding DNA: TGTGCCAGCAGCTTAGATTGGCCTACTGGGGCCAACGTCCTGACTTTC. Translation: CASSLDWPTGANVLTF.

The chain uses TRBV16 and TRBJ2-7, with 7 positions matching TRBD2. V was clipped by 0 bases and J by 6 bases; unmatched bases: 11. Germline V gene lookup returns CDR1 KGHSY and CDR2 FQNENV. This CDR3 region has 16 residues. The CDR3 DNA reads as TGTGCCAGCAGCCAATCGCGGACTCGAGCGGGGATCGAGCAGTACTTC. Translation: CASSQSRTRAGIEQYF.

This clone has a handful of counts. The gene calls are TRBV2 and TRBJ2-7; D perhaps matches TRBD2 (6 bases). Germline V gene data show CDR1 as SNHLY and CDR2 as FYNNEI. This CDR3 spans 14 amino acids. V lost 8 bases to trimming and J lost 4 bases, with 18 bases between them. CDR3: CASGIRGGGYEQYF. Here the CDR3 DNA reads TGTGCCAGCGGTATTAGAGGTGGGGGGTACGAGCAGTACTTC.